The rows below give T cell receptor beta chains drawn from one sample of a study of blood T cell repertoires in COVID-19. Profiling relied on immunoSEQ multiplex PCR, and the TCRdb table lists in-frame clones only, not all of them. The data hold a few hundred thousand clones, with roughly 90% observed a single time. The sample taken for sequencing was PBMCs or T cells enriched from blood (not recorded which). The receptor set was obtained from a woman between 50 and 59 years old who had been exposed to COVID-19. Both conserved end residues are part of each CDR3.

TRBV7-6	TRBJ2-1	CASSPRTESYNEQFF
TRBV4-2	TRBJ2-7	CASSQRLADSYEQYF
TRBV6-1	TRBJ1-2	CASSEFNTGNYGYTF
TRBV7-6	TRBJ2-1	CASTLGGGVYNEQFF
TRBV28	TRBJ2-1	CASSPGMEDRSYNEQFF
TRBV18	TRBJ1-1	CASSPPGRGEAFF
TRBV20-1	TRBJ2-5	CSASNSGETQYF
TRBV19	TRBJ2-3	CASRASGGADTQYF
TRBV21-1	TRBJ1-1	CASSKREDRGLANTEAFF
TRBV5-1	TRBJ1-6	CASSSAGTSGQGSPLHF
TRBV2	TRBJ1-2	CASSDFLGHYGYTF